This passage covers 21 T cell receptor beta chains from one sample sequenced in a study of cytotoxic CD8 clonotypes in ibrutinib-treated CLL (dated by TCRdb to the early 2020s). In the paper's terms, the time point label means: roughly 2 years on ibrutinib. Receptor amplification or capture employed the immunoSEQ multiplex PCR assay. As stored in TCRdb, this immuneACCESS dataset retains in-frame rearrangements with V and J assigned. A fraction of the clones does not appear; measured against another copy, unresolved V genes explain less than half of the discrepancy, and the remainder lacks a known reason. For this sample there are around 250,000 clones; 70% appear just once. The ten largest account for less than 20% of the sample. The sequencing used PBMCs, collected after 24 months of ibrutinib treatment. The receptors were gathered from a human donor with chronic lymphocytic leukemia.

The rearrangement links TRBV27 to TRBJ2-1, with D unresolved. The CDR3 extends over 14 amino acids. With 6 bases removed from V and 5 bases from J, the gap between germline ends came to 14 bases. Germline lookup yields CDR1 MNHEY and CDR2 SMNVEV (reference sequence). DNA for the CDR3: TGTGCCAGCAGCTTTTGGGCTATAAACAATGAGCAGTTCTTC. Translated, it gives CASSFWAINNEQFF.

The chain recombines TRBV7-8 with TRBJ2-5, with 7 nucleotides matching TRBD2. V lost 5 bases and J lost 1; bases outside the gene matches: 13. CDR1 SGHVS and CDR2 FQNEAQ come from the germline V gene. The CDR3 covers 17 residues. In nucleotides, the CDR3 is TGTGCCAGCAGCCCCCCACGAAGGGCTAGCGGCCAAGAGACCCAGTACTTC. It translates to CASSPPRRASGQETQYF.

The gene calls are TRBV6-5 and TRBJ2-3; 7 nucleotides match TRBD1. There are 15 residues in the CDR3. Germline V gives CDR1 MNHEY, CDR2 SVGAGI. Trimming at V came to 6 bases and at J to 1 base, leaving 7 bases not matched to a gene. The DNA for the CDR3 is TGTGCCAGCAGCGAGCCCGGACAGGGCACAGATACGCAGTATTTT. Its translation: CASSEPGQGTDTQYF.

This clone occurred a few times. The chain couples TRBV27 to TRBJ2-6, with D perhaps being TRBD1 or TRBD2 (5 bases each). The germline V and J ends were trimmed by 7 bases and 2 bases, with 18 bases remaining between them. The CDR3 runs to 17 residues. Germline values: CDR1 MNHEY, CDR2 SMNVEV (reference sequence). The CDR3 reads CASTQRVVGAGANVLTF. CDR3 nucleotide sequence: TGTGCCAGCACCCAGAGGGTAGTGGGGGCTGGGGCCAACGTCCTGACTTTC.

This clone was seen only once. V and J are TRBV13 and TRBJ2-7, with TRBD2 matching over 8 bases. Trimming removed 6 bases from V and 3 bases from J; junction bases left unmatched: 13. Per germline, CDR1 PRHDT and CDR2 FYEKMQ (reference sequence). This CDR3 contains 16 residues. The CDR3, as DNA: TGTGCCAGCAGGCCCCCGTCCAGCGGGAGCGGCTACGAGCAGTACTTC. The encoded protein is CASRPPSSGSGYEQYF.

The DNA for the CDR3 is TGTGCCAGCAGCTCTGACAGGGGTGACACTGAAGCTTTCTTT. Protein sequence: CASSSDRGDTEAFF. The genes are TRBV7-2 and TRBJ1-1; 8 nucleotides align to TRBD1. Per germline, CDR1 SGHTA and CDR2 FQGNSA. J gave up 3 bases and V 4 bases, and 4 bases lay outside the gene matches. CDR3 size: 14 residues.

J is TRBJ2-1 and V is TRBV6-5; perhaps TRBD1 as D (6 bases). V lost 5 bases and J 0 bases, leaving 11 bases between the germline ends. In germline, CDR1 is MNHEY, CDR2 SVGAGI. The CDR3 contains 15 residues. CDR3 protein: CASSSTGSSYNEQFF. As DNA, the CDR3 is TGTGCCAGCAGTAGTACAGGGAGCTCCTACAATGAGCAGTTCTTC.

This clone was counted only a few times. J is TRBJ2-2 and V is TRBV4-2, with D hard to call. The CDR3 spans 11 residues. Germline CDR1 reads LGHNA; CDR2 reads YNFKEQ. Trimming cost V 1 base and J 6 bases, with 0 bases left between them. The CDR3 here is CASSQAGELFF. DNA of the CDR3: TGTGCCAGCAGCCAAGCCGGGGAGCTGTTTTTT.

The V gene is TRBV27, the J gene TRBJ2-6; no clear D gene. Germline-derived CDR1 and CDR2 are MNHEY and SMNVEV (reference sequence). Trimming removed 3 bases at V and 2 bases at J, with 11 bases between. The CDR3 is 16 residues long. The CDR3: CASSFHGGAGANVLTF. As DNA, the CDR3 is TGTGCCAGCAGTTTCCACGGTGGGGCTGGGGCCAACGTCCTGACTTTC.

The chain uses TRBV2 and TRBJ1-4; D is unclear. The CDR3 has 15 residues. Germline V gene sequence: CDR1 SNHLY, CDR2 FYNNEI. V was cut by 3 bases and J by 11 bases, with 19 bases left in between. The CDR3 nucleotides are TGTGCCAGCAGTGATACCGGCCTGGGGTCGGGGAAACTGTTTTTT. Its protein product is CASSDTGLGSGKLFF.

The V call is TRBV5-1, the J call TRBJ2-3, with D tentatively TRBD2 (6 bases). Germline CDR1 is SGHRS and CDR2 is YFSETQ. V was shortened by 5 bases and J by 2 bases, with 15 bases between the two germline ends. The CDR3 is made up of 15 amino acids. CDR3 sequence (DNA): TGCGCCAGCAGTCCCGCAGCGGGTATCACAGATACGCAGTATTTT. It is translated as CASSPAAGITDTQYF.

This chain uses TRBV6-6 with TRBJ2-3; TRBD1 is a possible D gene (5 bases). In germline, CDR1 is MNHNY, CDR2 SVGAGI (reference sequence). The V end lost 6 bases, the J end lost 1 base, and 8 bases lay between the germline ends. The CDR3 contains 13 residues. CDR3 residues: CASREGGTDTQYF. DNA of the CDR3: TGTGCCAGCAGGGAAGGGGGCACAGATACGCAGTATTTT.

The V call is TRBV6-5, the J call TRBJ2-1; the D is unclear. V dropped 7 bases and J dropped 0 bases, with 10 bases sitting between them. Germline lookup yields CDR1 MNHEY and CDR2 SVGAGI. The CDR3 is 14 amino acids. CDR3 nucleotide sequence: TGTGCCAGCACCACGGGCCTCTCCTACAATGAGCAGTTCTTC. Amino acid sequence: CASTTGLSYNEQFF.

This sequence joins TRBV19 and TRBJ2-3; D gene ambiguous. Germline V gene data show CDR1 as LNHDA and CDR2 as SQIVND (reference sequence). CDR3 length: 14 residues. Trimming took 7 bases from V and 2 from J, leaving 13 bases between them. The CDR3 sequence is CASTGSLYTDTQYF. The CDR3 DNA sequence: TGTGCCAGTACAGGCTCGCTCTACACAGATACGCAGTATTTT. The whole variable domain, filled in from reference TRBV19 and TRBJ2-3, reads DGGITQSPKYLFRKEGQNVTLSCEQNLNHDAMYWYRQDPGQGLRLIYYSQIVNDFQKGDIAEGYSVSREKKESFPLTVTSAQKNPTAFYLCASTGSLYTDTQYFGPGTRLTVL.

The CDR3 region is CASSVASYPYEQYF. CDR3 in DNA: TGTGCCAGCAGCGTAGCGTCATATCCCTACGAGCAGTACTTC. The J gene is TRBJ2-7, the V gene TRBV9; D gene unclear. The germline V gene has CDR1 SGDLS and CDR2 YYNGEE. This CDR3 is 14 amino acids long. Trimming stripped 0 bases from V and 2 bases from J, with 9 bases between.

The chain has TRBV9 and TRBJ2-1, with 8 bases lining up with TRBD1. Germline values: CDR1 SGDLS, CDR2 YYNGEE. V lost 4 bases and J lost 8; bases outside the gene matches: 11. CDR3 length: 15 amino acids. DNA for the CDR3: TGTGCCAGCAGCCCCCGGACAGGGCTAAGGGATGAGCAGTTCTTC. This sequence encodes CASSPRTGLRDEQFF.

The rearrangement uses TRBV27 and TRBJ2-1; D is undetermined. Trimming removed 4 bases at V and 7 bases at J, with 8 bases between. Germline assignment: CDR1 MNHEY and CDR2 SMNVEV (reference sequence). The CDR3 is 12 amino acids. The DNA for the CDR3 is TGTGCCAGCAGTTCCCCACGGAATGAGCAGTTCTTC. It encodes CASSSPRNEQFF.

The V and J genes are TRBV29-1 and TRBJ2-6, with D possibly matching TRBD1 (6 bases). Trimming shortened V by 6 bases and J by 1 base, and 7 bases separated the two germline ends. Germline assignment: CDR1 SQVTM and CDR2 ANQGSEA. The CDR3 is 13 amino acids. CDR3 loop: CSVQGSGANVLTF. The CDR3 DNA follows: TGCAGCGTGCAGGGGTCTGGGGCCAACGTCCTGACTTTC.

The genes are TRBV30 and TRBJ2-7; D possibly matches TRBD1 or TRBD2 (5 bases each). This CDR3 is built from 15 residues. V lost 2 bases and J lost 6, with 20 bases in between. Germline V gene data show CDR1 as GTSNPN and CDR2 as SVGIG (reference sequence). The CDR3 DNA sequence: TGTGCCTGGAGTAGGCCCGGGGCTCCCGAGGGCGAGCAGTACTTC. As protein: CAWSRPGAPEGEQYF.

The J gene is TRBJ2-7, the V gene TRBV30; TRBD1 or TRBD2 may be the D gene (5 bases each). V was shortened by 2 bases and J by 6 bases, with 8 bases between the two germline ends. CDR3 size: 11 residues. CDR1 is GTSNPN, CDR2 SVGIG, per germline (reference sequence). This chain's CDR3 is CAWSHGGEQYF. CDR3 sequence (DNA): TGTGCCTGGAGTCATGGGGGCGAGCAGTACTTC.

The chain has TRBV7-9 and TRBJ2-3, with unresolved D. V shed 8 bases and J shed 0 bases, with 12 bases lying between them. Germline assignment: CDR1 SEHNR and CDR2 FQNEAQ (reference sequence). This CDR3 has 14 residues. CDR3 nucleotide sequence: TGTGCCAGCCCAGACTCCAACAGCACAGATACGCAGTATTTT. Residues: CASPDSNSTDTQYF.